The 20 T cell receptor beta chains reported below all come from one sample, sequenced in a study of beta chain features in type 1 diabetes. Of the isolated RNA, all was reverse transcribed, and so the sequenced material was expressed TCRB transcripts. Sequenced by immunoSEQ multiplex PCR; TCRdb stores in-frame clones only, minus some. The table includes under 450,000 clones, around 14% detected once. The specimen was naive CD4+ T cells from blood. The receptors were sampled from a man aged 25-40 years in good health.

This chain links TRBV7-2 with TRBJ1-2; no reliable D call. Germline assignment: CDR1 SGHTA and CDR2 FQGNSA. V lost 3 bases, J lost 7 bases, and 9 bases lay in between. The CDR3 sequence is 12 residues long. The CDR3 DNA sequence: TGTGCCAGCAGCTTCCCAGGTGTTGGCTACACCTTC. This encodes CASSFPGVGYTF. The whole variable domain, filled in from reference TRBV7-2 and TRBJ1-2, reads GAGVSQSPSNKVTEKGKDVELRCDPISGHTALYWYRQSLGQGLEFLIYFQGNSAPDKSGLPSDRFSAERTGGSVSTLTIQRTQQEDSAVYLCASSFPGVGYTFGSGTRLTVV.

This sequence joins TRBV18 and TRBJ2-7; 8 bases align to TRBD2. CDR1 is KGHSH, CDR2 LQKENI, per germline. The CDR3 loop spans 14 amino acids. Trimming took 8 bases from V and 4 from J; bases not matched to a gene: 10. CDR3 nucleotide sequence: TGTGCCAGCCACGCGGGGACTAGAGAGTACGAGCAGTACGTC. This encodes CASHAGTREYEQYV.

The chain joins TRBV10-3 to TRBJ2-1; possible D gene TRBD2, 6 bases. In germline, CDR1 is ENHRY, CDR2 SYGVKD. With 4 bases removed from V and 7 bases from J, the gap between germline ends came to 14 bases. This CDR3 has 14 residues. The DNA of the CDR3 is TGTGCCATCAGTGCGGGAGAGTTAAGGAATGAGCAGTTCTTC. This codes for CAISAGELRNEQFF.

The chain has TRBV25-1 and TRBJ1-2; TRBD1 agrees at 7 bases. This CDR3 is 14 amino acids long. The V segment lost 6 bases and the J segment 2 bases; nucleotides outside the gene matches: 6. Germline V gene lookup returns CDR1 MGHDK and CDR2 SYGVNS. CDR3 amino acids: CASRPPGQNYGYTF. The CDR3 DNA reads as TGTGCCAGCAGACCCCCGGGACAGAACTATGGCTACACCTTC.

The V call is TRBV9, the J call TRBJ2-5; 7 bases agree with TRBD1. V lost 4 bases to trimming and J lost 5 bases; unmatched junction nucleotides: 8. The germline V gene has CDR1 SGDLS and CDR2 YYNGEE. The CDR3 is 14 amino acids. Here the CDR3 DNA reads TGTGCCAGCAGCCCCCAGACAGGGTTGGAGACCCAGTACTTC. Protein sequence: CASSPQTGLETQYF.

This clone showed up just a few times. V usage is TRBV18 and J usage is TRBJ2-7, with D tentatively TRBD1 (6 bases). The CDR3 is 13 amino acids. Trimming removed 3 bases at V and 3 bases at J, with 9 bases between. Germline values: CDR1 KGHSH, CDR2 LQKENI. CDR3 region: CASSPDSNYEQYF. In nucleotides, the CDR3 is TGTGCCAGCTCACCGGACAGCAACTACGAGCAGTACTTC.

The rearrangement links TRBV4-1 to TRBJ2-3, with 7 bases identical to TRBD2. There are 17 residues in the CDR3. Looked up from germline, CDR1 is MGHRA and CDR2 is YSYEKL. V lost 4 bases to trimming and J lost 1 base; unmatched junction nucleotides: 11. Here the CDR3 reads CASSRISLARGTDTQYF. The CDR3 coding sequence is TGCGCCAGCAGCCGCATTTCACTAGCGCGTGGCACAGATACGCAGTATTTT.

This clone was seen a few times. This chain connects TRBV4-3 to TRBJ2-2; 9 bases are a match to TRBD2. The V and J ends lost 5 bases and 4 bases, in that order; junction bases with no gene match: 14. This CDR3 is built from 18 residues. Germline V gene lookup returns CDR1 LGHNA and CDR2 YSLEER. For the CDR3, the DNA is TGCGCCAGCAGCTCAACGATTGGCGGGAGGGCTGCCACCGGGGAGCTGTTTTTT. It translates to CASSSTIGGRAATGELFF.

The V call is TRBV5-4, the J call TRBJ2-5; TRBD1 matches at 10 bases. V lost 4 bases to trimming and J lost 2 bases; unmatched junction nucleotides: 5. Germline V CDR1 and CDR2: SGHNT, YYREEE (reference sequence). The CDR3 totals 15 residues. CDR3 sequence reads: CASSPGDRGQETQYF. The CDR3 bases are TGTGCCAGCAGCCCGGGGGACAGGGGACAAGAGACCCAGTACTTC.

There are a few counts of this clone. The CDR3 protein is CSVGVTGGSNYGYTF. The CDR3 DNA reads TGCAGCGTTGGGGTGACAGGGGGCTCCAACTATGGCTACACCTTC. The chain employs TRBV29-1 and TRBJ1-2; 10 bases match TRBD1. This CDR3 contains 15 residues. Germline CDR1 reads SQVTM; CDR2 reads ANQGSEA. Trimming removed 4 bases from V and 2 bases from J; junction bases left unmatched: 7. Based on the CDR3 plus reference TRBV29-1 and TRBJ1-2, the full variable domain is SAVISQKPSRDICQRGTSLTIQCQVDSQVTMMFWYRQQPGQSLTLIATANQGSEATYESGFVIDKFPISRPNLTFSTLTVSNMSPEDSSIYLCSVGVTGGSNYGYTFGSGTRLTVV.

This clone was counted a few times. V gene TRBV7-8 combines with J gene TRBJ2-3; D may be TRBD2 (6 bases). This CDR3 has 16 residues. The germline gives CDR1 SGHVS, CDR2 FQNEAQ. Trimming left V 2 bases short and J 2 bases short, with 14 bases between. CDR3 region: CASSLRREYYTDTQYF. The DNA of the CDR3 is TGTGCCAGCAGCTTAAGACGGGAGTACTACACAGATACGCAGTATTTT.

The chain joins TRBV2 to TRBJ1-2, with D maybe TRBD1 (5 bases). Germline CDR1 SNHLY, CDR2 FYNNEI. This CDR3 spans 14 amino acids. Trimming stripped 4 bases from V and 7 bases from J, with 16 bases between. The DNA for the CDR3 is TGTGCCAGCAGTGTTACGGCGGGACTAGGTGGCTACACCTTC. Protein: CASSVTAGLGGYTF.

This clone was seen more than once but under ten times. The rearrangement links TRBV5-6 to TRBJ1-1; D is uncertain. CDR1 and CDR2 from the germline V gene are SGHDT and YYEEEE. This CDR3 region has 13 residues. The germline V and J ends were trimmed by 3 bases and 1 base, with 7 bases remaining between them. The CDR3, as DNA: TGTGCCAGCAGCTACGGAGCGAACACTGAAGCTTTCTTT. This gives the protein CASSYGANTEAFF. Together with reference TRBV5-6 and TRBJ1-1, the CDR3 gives the full variable domain: DAGVTQSPTHLIKTRGQQVTLRCSPKSGHDTVSWYQQALGQGPQFIFQYYEEEERQRGNFPDRFSGHQFPNYSSELNVNALLLGDSALYLCASSYGANTEAFFGQGTRLTVV.

This clone was detected a few times. The genes are TRBV29-1 and TRBJ1-2, with unresolved D. The CDR3 consists of 14 residues. The germline V gene encodes CDR1 SQVTM and CDR2 ANQGSEA. V dropped 0 bases and J dropped 0 bases, with 8 bases sitting between them. The CDR3 coding sequence is TGCAGCGTTGAAGATTTAGGGACTAACTATGGCTACACCTTC. Protein: CSVEDLGTNYGYTF.

This clone has only a few counts. The rearrangement joins TRBV5-1 to TRBJ2-2; D is uncertain. Germline V lookup: CDR1 SGHRS, CDR2 YFSETQ. V was pared by 2 bases and J by 0 bases, with 5 bases between. The CDR3 sequence is 14 residues long. CDR3 amino acids: CASSFVPNTGELFF. The DNA of the CDR3 is TGCGCCAGCAGCTTTGTTCCGAACACCGGGGAGCTGTTTTTT.

This clone was recorded a few times. The rearrangement uses TRBV5-4 and TRBJ2-5; D is uncertain. Germline lookup yields CDR1 SGHNT and CDR2 YYREEE (reference sequence). V lost 0 bases, J lost 5 bases, and 11 bases lay in between. CDR3 length: 14 amino acids. CDR3 amino acids: CASSLGGVGETQYF. The CDR3 bases are TGTGCCAGCAGCTTGGGTGGGGTAGGGGAGACCCAGTACTTC.

There are a few counts of this clone. The genes are TRBV28 and TRBJ1-5; TRBD1 matches at 9 bases. The CDR3 has 14 amino acids. The germline CDR1 and CDR2 sequences are MDHEN and SYDVKM. Trimming cost V 5 bases and J 6 bases; bases outside gene matches: 5. The CDR3 region has the DNA TGTGCCAGCAGTCCCGGGACAGGGTTTCAGCCCCAGCATTTT. Translated: CASSPGTGFQPQHF.

The V and J genes are TRBV30 and TRBJ1-2; D remains ambiguous. With 1 base removed from V and 4 bases from J, the gap between germline ends came to 10 bases. CDR1 is GTSNPN and CDR2 is SVGIG in the germline V gene (reference sequence). The CDR3 has 13 amino acids. CDR3 sequence reads: CAWSAGFPYGYTF. In DNA form, the CDR3 reads TGTGCCTGGAGTGCGGGGTTCCCCTATGGCTACACCTTC.

There are a few counts of this clone. The rearrangement joins TRBV19 to TRBJ1-1; D unclear. Deletions cut 3 bases from V and 3 bases from J, with 11 bases between. The CDR3 covers 14 residues. Germline CDR1 and CDR2: LNHDA and SQIVND (reference sequence). The CDR3 here is CASSILSDYTEAFF. CDR3 DNA: TGTGCCAGTAGTATCCTATCCGATTACACTGAAGCTTTCTTT.

The genes are TRBV4-3 and TRBJ1-5, with D unresolved. The germline gives CDR1 LGHNA, CDR2 YSLEER. V was shortened by 2 bases and J by 11 bases, with 13 bases between the two germline ends. The CDR3 has 13 amino acids. CDR3 bases: TGCGCCAGCAGCCAATCCCCGCGTGGATCCCAGCATTTT. This encodes CASSQSPRGSQHF.